This is a list of T cell receptor beta chains from one sample in a study of a mutant IDH1 vaccine in newly diagnosed glioma. The protocol was immunoSEQ multiplex PCR, while the TCRdb copy is restricted to in-frame clones and leaves out a portion. The sample lists 70,000 to 100,000 clones, roughly 90% occurring once. No antigen is known for these receptors. Here the sequenced sample was PBMCs, taken from a glioma patient whose treatment included an IDH1 peptide vaccine. The receptor source for this set is a woman between 50 and 59 years old with glioma. Both conserved end residues are part of each CDR3. The order of the fields is V gene, J gene, D gene, clone size, CDR3 protein, CDR3 DNA. The D gene is left open where the match is weak. Expanded clones get a size class; other rows say once, few or many, or leave the size out.

V gene: TRBV2
J gene: TRBJ1-2
D gene: TRBD1
clone size: .
CDR3 protein: CASRGTGNYGYTF
CDR3 DNA: TGTGCCAGCAGGGGGACAGGAAACTATGGCTACACCTTC

V gene: TRBV9
J gene: TRBJ2-5
D gene: TRBD2
clone size: .
CDR3 protein: CASSGTSGSRETQYF
CDR3 DNA: TGTGCCAGCAGCGGGACTAGCGGGAGTAGAGAGACCCAGTACTTC

V gene: TRBV7-9
J gene: TRBJ2-1
D gene: TRBD1
clone size: .
CDR3 protein: CASSLEGANYYNEQFF
CDR3 DNA: TGTGCCAGCAGCTTAGAGGGGGCGAACTACTACAATGAGCAGTTCTTC

V gene: TRBV27
J gene: TRBJ1-2
D gene: .
clone size: .
CDR3 protein: CASSFPRGYGYTF
CDR3 DNA: TGTGCCAGCAGTTTCCCCAGGGGTTATGGCTACACCTTC

V gene: TRBV14
J gene: TRBJ2-1
D gene: .
clone size: .
CDR3 protein: CASSQRTGYNEQFF
CDR3 DNA: TGTGCCAGCAGCCAAAGAACAGGCTACAATGAGCAGTTCTTC

V gene: TRBV15
J gene: TRBJ2-7
D gene: TRBD2
clone size: .
CDR3 protein: CATGVAGGTYEQYF
CDR3 DNA: TGTGCCACAGGGGTAGCGGGAGGGACGTACGAGCAGTACTTC

V gene: TRBV11-2
J gene: TRBJ2-5
D gene: .
clone size: .
CDR3 protein: CASSLSGPGVRTQYF
CDR3 DNA: TGTGCCAGCAGCTTATCAGGCCCGGGTGTTCGGACCCAGTACTTC

V gene: TRBV10-3
J gene: TRBJ1-5
D gene: .
clone size: .
CDR3 protein: CAISSLAQPQHF
CDR3 DNA: TGTGCCATCAGCTCCCTGGCACAGCCCCAGCATTTT

V gene: TRBV27
J gene: TRBJ1-4
D gene: .
clone size: .
CDR3 protein: CASSSMQGVEKLFF
CDR3 DNA: TGTGCCAGCAGTTCAATGCAGGGTGTTGAAAAACTGTTTTTT

V gene: TRBV6-6
J gene: TRBJ1-5
D gene: .
clone size: once
CDR3 protein: CASSYQDGFNQPQHF
CDR3 DNA: TGTGCCAGCAGTTACCAAGACGGATTCAATCAGCCCCAGCATTTT

V gene: TRBV9
J gene: TRBJ1-1
D gene: .
clone size: .
CDR3 protein: CASSVDPDPNTEAFF
CDR3 DNA: TGTGCCAGCAGCGTAGACCCAGACCCGAACACTGAAGCTTTCTTT

V gene: TRBV7-9
J gene: TRBJ1-4
D gene: TRBD1
clone size: .
CDR3 protein: CASSPGQGPEKLFF
CDR3 DNA: TGTGCCAGCAGCCCGGGACAGGGGCCAGAAAAACTGTTTTTT

V gene: TRBV7-9
J gene: TRBJ2-7
D gene: TRBD2
clone size: .
CDR3 protein: CASASGLAGEEQYF
CDR3 DNA: TGTGCCAGCGCCTCGGGACTAGCGGGAGAAGAGCAATACTTC

V gene: TRBV27
J gene: TRBJ2-2
D gene: TRBD2
clone size: .
CDR3 protein: CASSLGSRLAGWVGELFF
CDR3 DNA: TGTGCCAGCAGTTTAGGATCCCGACTAGCGGGTTGGGTCGGGGAGCTGTTTTTT

V gene: TRBV6-1
J gene: TRBJ2-2
D gene: .
clone size: .
CDR3 protein: CASKLRAATGELFF
CDR3 DNA: TGTGCCAGCAAACTACGGGCCGCGACCGGGGAGCTGTTTTTT

V gene: TRBV15
J gene: TRBJ2-2
D gene: .
clone size: .
CDR3 protein: CATSFRDTNTGELFF
CDR3 DNA: TGTGCCACCAGTTTTCGGGACACGAACACCGGGGAGCTGTTTTTT

V gene: TRBV2
J gene: TRBJ2-1
D gene: .
clone size: .
CDR3 protein: CASKGGYNEQFF
CDR3 DNA: TGTGCCAGCAAAGGGGGATACAATGAGCAGTTCTTC

V gene: TRBV7-9
J gene: TRBJ1-1
D gene: TRBD1
clone size: .
CDR3 protein: CASSLVGDSEAFF
CDR3 DNA: TGTGCCAGCAGCTTAGTGGGGGACAGTGAAGCTTTCTTT

V gene: TRBV6-1
J gene: TRBJ1-5
D gene: .
clone size: .
CDR3 protein: CASSVGTNQPQHF
CDR3 DNA: TGTGCCAGCAGTGTAGGGACTAATCAGCCCCAGCATTTT

V gene: TRBV14
J gene: TRBJ2-2
D gene: TRBD1
clone size: .
CDR3 protein: CASSGDSTTGELFF
CDR3 DNA: TGTGCCAGCAGCGGGGACAGCACCACCGGGGAGCTGTTTTTT

V gene: TRBV5-1
J gene: TRBJ2-7
D gene: .
clone size: .
CDR3 protein: CASSITTGRTLLEQYF
CDR3 DNA: TGCGCCAGCAGCATTACTACTGGACGTACTCTCCTCGAGCAGTACTTC

V gene: TRBV29-1
J gene: TRBJ2-7
D gene: .
clone size: .
CDR3 protein: CSVEAFGGKDEQYF
CDR3 DNA: TGCAGCGTTGAAGCGTTTGGAGGGAAGGACGAGCAGTACTTC

V gene: TRBV5-8
J gene: TRBJ2-1
D gene: TRBD2
clone size: .
CDR3 protein: CASRSGTRVFF
CDR3 DNA: TGTGCCAGCAGGTCCGGGACTAGGGTGTTCTTC

V gene: TRBV7-9
J gene: TRBJ2-5
D gene: TRBD1
clone size: .
CDR3 protein: CASSLEGGQGGSEGETQYF
CDR3 DNA: TGTGCCAGCAGCTTAGAGGGGGGACAGGGAGGTTCGGAAGGCGAGACCCAGTACTTC

V gene: TRBV9
J gene: TRBJ1-1
D gene: .
clone size: .
CDR3 protein: CASTRGVGSYNTEAFF
CDR3 DNA: TGTGCCAGCACGAGGGGGGTGGGCTCCTATAACACTGAAGCTTTCTTT

V gene: TRBV7-8
J gene: TRBJ2-1
D gene: .
clone size: .
CDR3 protein: CASSVTSTRSYNEQFF
CDR3 DNA: TGTGCCAGCAGCGTTACTTCAACCCGCTCCTACAATGAGCAGTTCTTC

V gene: TRBV6-4
J gene: TRBJ2-1
D gene: .
clone size: .
CDR3 protein: CASSDQRIVCGQFF
CDR3 DNA: TGTGCCAGCAGTGACCAAAGGATCGTCTGCGGGCAGTTCTTC

V gene: TRBV4-1
J gene: TRBJ2-1
D gene: TRBD2
clone size: .
CDR3 protein: CASSHSSGSYNEQFF
CDR3 DNA: TGCGCCAGCAGCCACTCTAGCGGGTCCTACAATGAGCAGTTCTTC

V gene: TRBV27
J gene: TRBJ2-4
D gene: .
clone size: .
CDR3 protein: CASSPRKLGNIQYF
CDR3 DNA: TGTGCCAGCAGTCCCCGTAAGCTAGGCAACATTCAGTACTTC

V gene: TRBV27
J gene: TRBJ1-1
D gene: .
clone size: once
CDR3 protein: CASRRREVSEAFF
CDR3 DNA: TGTGCCAGCAGGCGCAGGGAGGTGTCTGAAGCTTTCTTT

V gene: TRBV30
J gene: TRBJ2-2
D gene: .
clone size: .
CDR3 protein: CAGKPPGRNTGELFF
CDR3 DNA: TGTGCCGGAAAGCCGCCCGGGAGAAACACCGGGGAGCTGTTTTTT

V gene: TRBV6-1
J gene: TRBJ1-2
D gene: TRBD1
clone size: .
CDR3 protein: CASSRRGTESYGYTF
CDR3 DNA: TGTGCCAGCAGTCGAAGGGGGACAGAGTCCTATGGCTACACCTTC

V gene: TRBV6-1
J gene: TRBJ1-5
D gene: TRBD1
clone size: .
CDR3 protein: CASSGDRGLKNNQPQHF
CDR3 DNA: TGCGCCAGCAGTGGGGATAGGGGGCTAAAAAACAATCAGCCCCAGCATTTT

V gene: TRBV6-5
J gene: TRBJ2-7
D gene: .
clone size: .
CDR3 protein: CASRRASATYEQYF
CDR3 DNA: TGTGCCAGCAGACGGGCGAGCGCGACCTACGAGCAGTACTTC

V gene: TRBV5-1
J gene: TRBJ2-2
D gene: .
clone size: .
CDR3 protein: CASSRGQTSAGELFF
CDR3 DNA: TGCGCCAGCAGCCGCGGACAGACCTCAGCCGGGGAGCTGTTTTTT

V gene: TRBV6-5
J gene: TRBJ2-7
D gene: TRBD2
clone size: .
CDR3 protein: CASSPGTSGTEQYF
CDR3 DNA: TGTGCCAGCAGTCCTGGGACTAGCGGGACCGAGCAGTACTTC

V gene: TRBV5-6
J gene: TRBJ1-4
D gene: .
clone size: .
CDR3 protein: CASSLFPATNEKLFF
CDR3 DNA: TGTGCCAGCAGCTTGTTCCCAGCCACTAATGAAAAACTGTTTTTT

V gene: TRBV30
J gene: TRBJ1-1
D gene: .
clone size: .
CDR3 protein: CAWSTPRASGTEAFF
CDR3 DNA: TGTGCCTGGAGCACACCCCGGGCCTCGGGCACTGAAGCTTTCTTT

V gene: TRBV2
J gene: TRBJ1-6
D gene: TRBD1
clone size: .
CDR3 protein: CASSEAGTGLDSPLHF
CDR3 DNA: TGTGCCAGCAGTGAAGCCGGGACAGGGTTGGATTCACCCCTCCACTTT

V gene: TRBV6-5
J gene: TRBJ2-1
D gene: .
clone size: .
CDR3 protein: CASSRSEVANEQFF
CDR3 DNA: TGTGCCAGCAGCCGCTCGGAGGTAGCCAATGAGCAGTTCTTC

V gene: TRBV5-4
J gene: TRBJ2-3
D gene: .
clone size: .
CDR3 protein: CASSLRQGADTQYF
CDR3 DNA: TGTGCCAGCAGCTTGCGTCAGGGTGCAGATACGCAGTATTTT

V gene: TRBV5-6
J gene: TRBJ2-7
D gene: TRBD2
clone size: .
CDR3 protein: CASSTGLQVHEQYF
CDR3 DNA: TGTGCCAGCAGCACGGGACTACAAGTCCACGAGCAGTACTTC

V gene: TRBV28
J gene: TRBJ1-5
D gene: .
clone size: .
CDR3 protein: CASSPGHLSNQPQHF
CDR3 DNA: TGTGCCAGCAGCCCGGGACACCTCAGCAATCAGCCCCAGCATTTT

V gene: TRBV19
J gene: TRBJ2-3
D gene: .
clone size: .
CDR3 protein: CASSMGTRGMQDTQYF
CDR3 DNA: TGTGCCAGTAGTATGGGAACTAGGGGCATGCAAGATACGCAGTATTTT

V gene: TRBV11-2
J gene: TRBJ2-1
D gene: .
clone size: once
CDR3 protein: CASSLVSENEQFF
CDR3 DNA: TGTGCCAGCAGCTTAGTAAGCGAAAATGAGCAGTTCTTC

V gene: TRBV7-6
J gene: TRBJ2-5
D gene: TRBD1
clone size: .
CDR3 protein: CASSFQGQGARETQYF
CDR3 DNA: TGTGCCAGCAGCTTTCAGGGACAGGGGGCAAGGGAGACCCAGTACTTC

V gene: TRBV10-1
J gene: TRBJ2-1
D gene: .
clone size: .
CDR3 protein: CASSERQGSEQFF
CDR3 DNA: TGCGCCAGCAGTGAGCGGCAGGGGTCTGAGCAGTTCTTC

V gene: TRBV30
J gene: TRBJ2-2
D gene: .
clone size: .
CDR3 protein: CAWSGANSFPNAGELFF
CDR3 DNA: TGTGCCTGGAGTGGGGCTAACAGCTTTCCGAACGCCGGGGAGCTGTTTTTT

V gene: TRBV5-1
J gene: TRBJ2-1
D gene: .
clone size: .
CDR3 protein: CASSLASAAYNEQFF
CDR3 DNA: TGCGCCAGCAGCTTGGCCTCAGCGGCCTACAATGAGCAGTTCTTC

V gene: TRBV18
J gene: TRBJ2-3
D gene: .
clone size: .
CDR3 protein: CASSPSPGSTDTQYF
CDR3 DNA: TGTGCCAGCTCACCGAGCCCGGGTAGCACAGATACGCAGTATTTT

V gene: TRBV5-4
J gene: TRBJ1-3
D gene: .
clone size: .
CDR3 protein: CASSLESSYGNTIYF
CDR3 DNA: TGTGCCAGCAGCTTGGAGTCCTCCTATGGAAACACCATATATTTT

V gene: TRBV7-3
J gene: TRBJ2-2
D gene: .
clone size: .
CDR3 protein: CASSLLSSAGELFF
CDR3 DNA: TGTGCCAGCAGCCTACTCAGCTCGGCCGGGGAGCTGTTTTTT

V gene: TRBV4-2
J gene: TRBJ2-7
D gene: TRBD2
clone size: .
CDR3 protein: CASSNGRALYEQYF
CDR3 DNA: TGTGCCAGCAGCAACGGGAGGGCCCTCTACGAGCAGTACTTC

V gene: TRBV29-1
J gene: TRBJ2-3
D gene: TRBD1
clone size: .
CDR3 protein: CSVPPQGNTDTQYF
CDR3 DNA: TGCAGCGTTCCCCCACAGGGGAACACAGATACGCAGTATTTT

V gene: TRBV5-1
J gene: TRBJ2-1
D gene: .
clone size: .
CDR3 protein: CASSPSNEQFF
CDR3 DNA: TGCGCCAGCAGCCCATCCAATGAGCAGTTCTTC

V gene: TRBV27
J gene: TRBJ2-3
D gene: TRBD2
clone size: .
CDR3 protein: CASSPDRGGTSGRKDTQYF
CDR3 DNA: TGTGCCAGCAGTCCCGACAGGGGGGGGACTAGCGGGAGAAAAGATACGCAGTATTTT

V gene: TRBV11-1
J gene: TRBJ2-1
D gene: .
clone size: .
CDR3 protein: CASSLAGGLNEQFF
CDR3 DNA: TGTGCCAGCAGCTTAGCGGGAGGTCTGAATGAGCAGTTCTTC

V gene: TRBV4-1
J gene: TRBJ2-7
D gene: TRBD2
clone size: .
CDR3 protein: CASSQGAGATYEQYF
CDR3 DNA: TGCGCCAGCAGCCAAGGAGCGGGAGCTACCTACGAGCAGTACTTC